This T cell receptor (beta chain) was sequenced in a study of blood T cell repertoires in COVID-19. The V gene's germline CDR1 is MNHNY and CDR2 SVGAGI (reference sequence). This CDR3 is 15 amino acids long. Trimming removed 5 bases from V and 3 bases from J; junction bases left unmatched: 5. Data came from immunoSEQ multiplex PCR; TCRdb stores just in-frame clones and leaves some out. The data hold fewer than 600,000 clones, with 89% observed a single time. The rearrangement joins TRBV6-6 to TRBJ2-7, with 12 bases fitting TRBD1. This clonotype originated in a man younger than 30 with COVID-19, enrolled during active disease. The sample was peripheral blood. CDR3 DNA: TGTGCCAGCAGTAAAGGGACAGGGGGCGTCTACGAGCAGTACTTC. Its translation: CASSKGTGGVYEQYF.